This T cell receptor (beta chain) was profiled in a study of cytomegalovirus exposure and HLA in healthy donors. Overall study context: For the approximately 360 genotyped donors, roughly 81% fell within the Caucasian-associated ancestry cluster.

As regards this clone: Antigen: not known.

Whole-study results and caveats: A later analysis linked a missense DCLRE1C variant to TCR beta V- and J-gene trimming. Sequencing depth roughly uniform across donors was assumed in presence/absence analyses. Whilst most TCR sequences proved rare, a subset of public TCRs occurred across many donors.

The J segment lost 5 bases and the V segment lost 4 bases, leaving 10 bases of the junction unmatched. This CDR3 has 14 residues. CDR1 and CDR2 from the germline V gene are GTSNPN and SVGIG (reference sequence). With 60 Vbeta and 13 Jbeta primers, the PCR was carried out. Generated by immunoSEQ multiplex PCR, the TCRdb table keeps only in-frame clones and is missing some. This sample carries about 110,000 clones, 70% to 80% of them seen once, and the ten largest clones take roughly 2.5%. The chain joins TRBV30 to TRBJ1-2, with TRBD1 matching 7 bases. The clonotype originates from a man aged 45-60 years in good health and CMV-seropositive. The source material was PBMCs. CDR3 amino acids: CAWKSGAGGYGYTF. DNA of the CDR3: TGTGCCTGGAAATCGGGGGCAGGGGGTTATGGCTACACCTTC.